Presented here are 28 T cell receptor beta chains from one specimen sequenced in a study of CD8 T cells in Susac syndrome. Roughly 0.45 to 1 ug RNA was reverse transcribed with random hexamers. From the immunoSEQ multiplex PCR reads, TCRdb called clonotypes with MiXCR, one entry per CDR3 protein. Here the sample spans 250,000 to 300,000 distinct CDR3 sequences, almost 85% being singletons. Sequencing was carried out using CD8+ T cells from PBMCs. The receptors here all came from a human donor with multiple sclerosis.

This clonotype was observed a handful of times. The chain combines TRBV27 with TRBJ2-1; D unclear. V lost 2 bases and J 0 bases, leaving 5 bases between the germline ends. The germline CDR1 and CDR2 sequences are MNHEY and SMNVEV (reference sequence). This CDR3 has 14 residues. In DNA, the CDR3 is TGTGCCAGCAGTTTAGATTCCTCCTACAATGAGCAGTTCTTC. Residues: CASSLDSSYNEQFF.

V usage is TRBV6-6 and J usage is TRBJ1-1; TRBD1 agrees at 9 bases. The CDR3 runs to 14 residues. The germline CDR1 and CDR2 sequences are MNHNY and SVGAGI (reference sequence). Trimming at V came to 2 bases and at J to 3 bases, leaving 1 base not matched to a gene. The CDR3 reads CASSYGDRDTEAFF. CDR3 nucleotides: TGTGCCAGCAGTTACGGGGACAGGGACACTGAAGCTTTCTTT.

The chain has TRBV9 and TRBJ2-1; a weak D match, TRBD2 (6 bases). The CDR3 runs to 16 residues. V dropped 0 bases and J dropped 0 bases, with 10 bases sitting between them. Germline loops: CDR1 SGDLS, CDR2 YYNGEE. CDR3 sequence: CASSVGDWISYNEQFF. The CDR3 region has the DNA TGTGCCAGCAGCGTAGGGGACTGGATCTCCTACAATGAGCAGTTCTTC.

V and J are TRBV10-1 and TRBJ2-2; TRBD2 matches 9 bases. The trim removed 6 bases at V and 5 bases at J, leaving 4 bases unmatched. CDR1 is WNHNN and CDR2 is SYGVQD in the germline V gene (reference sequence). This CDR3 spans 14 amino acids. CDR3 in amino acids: CASRVLAGTGELFF. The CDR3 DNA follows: TGCGCCAGCAGAGTTCTAGCGGGAACCGGGGAGCTGTTTTTT.

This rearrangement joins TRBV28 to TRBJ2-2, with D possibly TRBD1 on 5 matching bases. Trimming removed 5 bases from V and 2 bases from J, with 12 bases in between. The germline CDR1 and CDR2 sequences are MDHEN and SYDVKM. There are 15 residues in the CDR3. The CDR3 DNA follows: TGTGCCAGCAGTCTCCGGACAACTAACACCGGGGAGCTGTTTTTT. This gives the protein CASSLRTTNTGELFF.

The CDR3 DNA follows: TGTGCCAGTAGTATACGCGGGGGCAACACAGATACGCAGTATTTT. Translating it yields CASSIRGGNTDTQYF. The chain links TRBV19 to TRBJ2-3; D is perhaps TRBD2 (7 bases). The length of the CDR3 is 15 residues. The germline V gene encodes CDR1 LNHDA and CDR2 SQIVND (reference sequence). The ends were cut back, 2 bases at V and 2 bases at J, with 11 bases in the middle. Drawing the rest from reference TRBV19 and TRBJ2-3, the complete variable domain is DGGITQSPKYLFRKEGQNVTLSCEQNLNHDAMYWYRQDPGQGLRLIYYSQIVNDFQKGDIAEGYSVSREKKESFPLTVTSAQKNPTAFYLCASSIRGGNTDTQYFGPGTRLTVL.

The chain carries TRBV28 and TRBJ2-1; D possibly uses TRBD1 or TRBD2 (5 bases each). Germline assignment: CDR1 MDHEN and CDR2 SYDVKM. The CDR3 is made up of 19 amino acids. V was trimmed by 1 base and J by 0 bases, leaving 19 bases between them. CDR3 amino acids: CASSLLTGQGRSSYNEQFF. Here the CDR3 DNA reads TGTGCCAGCAGTTTATTAACGGGGCAGGGTCGGAGCTCCTACAATGAGCAGTTCTTC.

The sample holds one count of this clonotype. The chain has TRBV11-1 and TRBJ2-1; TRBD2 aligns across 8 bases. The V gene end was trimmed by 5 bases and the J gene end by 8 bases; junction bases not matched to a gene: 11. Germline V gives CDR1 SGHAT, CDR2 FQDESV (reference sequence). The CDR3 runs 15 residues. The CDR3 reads CASSTVAGGGDEQFF. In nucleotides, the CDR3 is TGTGCCAGCAGCACAGTCGCGGGAGGTGGCGATGAGCAGTTCTTC.

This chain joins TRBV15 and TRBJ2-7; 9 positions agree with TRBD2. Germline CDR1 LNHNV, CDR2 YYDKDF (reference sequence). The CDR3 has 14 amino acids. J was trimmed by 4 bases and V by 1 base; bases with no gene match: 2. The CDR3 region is CATSRAGLAYEQYF. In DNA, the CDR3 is TGTGCCACCAGCAGAGCGGGACTAGCTTACGAGCAGTACTTC. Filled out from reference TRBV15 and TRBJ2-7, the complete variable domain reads DAMVIQNPRYQVTQFGKPVTLSCSQTLNHNVMYWYQQKSSQAPKLLFHYYDKDFNNEADTPDNFQSRRPNTSFCFLDIRSPGLGDTAMYLCATSRAGLAYEQYFGPGTRLTVT.

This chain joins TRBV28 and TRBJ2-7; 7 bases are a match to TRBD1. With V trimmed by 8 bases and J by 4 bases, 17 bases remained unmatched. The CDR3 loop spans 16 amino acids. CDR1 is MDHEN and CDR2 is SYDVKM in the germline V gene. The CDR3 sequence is CASSPTGTATKYEQYF. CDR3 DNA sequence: TGTGCCAGCTCCCCTACCGGGACAGCGACTAAATACGAGCAGTACTTC.

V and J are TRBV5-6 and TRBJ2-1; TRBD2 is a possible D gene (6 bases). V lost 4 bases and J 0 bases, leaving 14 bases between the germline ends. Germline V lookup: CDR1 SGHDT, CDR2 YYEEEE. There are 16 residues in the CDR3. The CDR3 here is CASSPDGGASYNEQFF. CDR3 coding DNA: TGTGCCAGCAGCCCGGATGGCGGGGCCTCCTACAATGAGCAGTTCTTC.

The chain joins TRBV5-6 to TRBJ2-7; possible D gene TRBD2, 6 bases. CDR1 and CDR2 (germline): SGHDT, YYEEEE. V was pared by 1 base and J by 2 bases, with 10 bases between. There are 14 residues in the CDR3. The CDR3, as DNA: TGTGCCAGCAGCTTGCGGGACTTACCCTACGAGCAGTACTTC. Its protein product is CASSLRDLPYEQYF. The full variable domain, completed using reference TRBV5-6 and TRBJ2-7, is DAGVTQSPTHLIKTRGQQVTLRCSPKSGHDTVSWYQQALGQGPQFIFQYYEEEERQRGNFPDRFSGHQFPNYSSELNVNALLLGDSALYLCASSLRDLPYEQYFGPGTRLTVT.

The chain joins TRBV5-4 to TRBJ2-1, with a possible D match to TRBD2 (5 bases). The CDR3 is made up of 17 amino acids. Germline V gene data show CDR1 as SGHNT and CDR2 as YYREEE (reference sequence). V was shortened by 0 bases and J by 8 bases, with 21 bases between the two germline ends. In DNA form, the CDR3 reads TGTGCCAGCAGCTTGGTTCTAGCCAGACCGGTTGGGGATGAGCAGTTCTTC. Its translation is CASSLVLARPVGDEQFF.

CDR3 nucleotide sequence: TGTGCCAGCAGTCAAGGACAGGGGGCAACAGATACGCAGTATTTT. Its translation: CASSQGQGATDTQYF. J is TRBJ2-3 and V is TRBV25-1, with 11 nucleotides matching TRBD1. The CDR3 runs to 15 residues. With 5 bases clipped from V and 3 bases from J, the junction kept 4 bases outside the gene matches. CDR1 is MGHDK, CDR2 SYGVNS, per germline.

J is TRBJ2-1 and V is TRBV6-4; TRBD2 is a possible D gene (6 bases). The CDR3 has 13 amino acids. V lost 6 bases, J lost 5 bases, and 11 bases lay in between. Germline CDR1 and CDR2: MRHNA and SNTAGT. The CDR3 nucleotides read TGTGCCAGCAGAGGCGGGACCGACAATGAGCAGTTCTTC. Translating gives CASRGGTDNEQFF.

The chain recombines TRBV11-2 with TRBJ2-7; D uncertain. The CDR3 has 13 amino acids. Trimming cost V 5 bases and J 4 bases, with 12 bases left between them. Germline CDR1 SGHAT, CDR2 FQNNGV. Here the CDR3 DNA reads TGTGCCAGCAGCCCAGAGATTCGGTACGAGCAGTACTTC. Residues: CASSPEIRYEQYF.

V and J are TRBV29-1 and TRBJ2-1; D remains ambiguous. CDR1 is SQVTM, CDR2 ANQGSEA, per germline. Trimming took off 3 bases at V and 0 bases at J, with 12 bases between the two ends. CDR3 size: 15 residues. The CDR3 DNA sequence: TGCAGCGTTGATTCTCCCGCCACCTCCTACAATGAGCAGTTCTTC. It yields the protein CSVDSPATSYNEQFF.

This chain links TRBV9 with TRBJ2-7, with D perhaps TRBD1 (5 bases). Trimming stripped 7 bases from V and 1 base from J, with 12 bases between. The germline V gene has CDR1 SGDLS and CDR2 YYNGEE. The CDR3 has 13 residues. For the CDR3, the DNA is TGTGCCAGCGGGCAGGGCGAGTCCTACGAGCAGTACTTC. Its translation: CASGQGESYEQYF.

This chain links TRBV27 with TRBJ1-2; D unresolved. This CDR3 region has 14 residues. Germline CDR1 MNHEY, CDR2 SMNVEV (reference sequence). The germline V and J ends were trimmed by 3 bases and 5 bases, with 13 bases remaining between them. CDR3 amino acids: CASSLAPTGYGYTF. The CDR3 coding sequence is TGTGCCAGCAGTTTGGCACCAACGGGGTATGGCTACACCTTC.

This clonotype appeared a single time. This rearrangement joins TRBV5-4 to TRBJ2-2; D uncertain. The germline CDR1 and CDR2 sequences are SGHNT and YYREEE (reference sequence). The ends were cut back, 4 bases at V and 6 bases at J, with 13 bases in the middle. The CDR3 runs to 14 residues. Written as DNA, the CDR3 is TGTGCCAGCAGCGTTGAGACTGCGGCCGGGGAGCTGTTTTTT. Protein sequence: CASSVETAAGELFF.

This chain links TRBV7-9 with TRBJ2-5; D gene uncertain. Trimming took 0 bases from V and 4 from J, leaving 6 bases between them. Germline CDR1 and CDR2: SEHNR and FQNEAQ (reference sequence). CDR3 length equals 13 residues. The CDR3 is CASSLAYSETQYF. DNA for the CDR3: TGTGCCAGCAGCTTAGCGTACTCAGAGACCCAGTACTTC.

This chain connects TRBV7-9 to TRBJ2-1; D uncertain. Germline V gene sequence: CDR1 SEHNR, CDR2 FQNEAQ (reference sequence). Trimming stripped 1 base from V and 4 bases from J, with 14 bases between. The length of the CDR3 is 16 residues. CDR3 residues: CASSLVGPGEYNEQFF. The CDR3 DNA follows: TGTGCCAGCAGCTTAGTAGGCCCCGGAGAGTACAATGAGCAGTTCTTC. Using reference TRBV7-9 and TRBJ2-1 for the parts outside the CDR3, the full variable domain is DTGVSQNPRHKITKRGQNVTFRCDPISEHNRLYWYRQTLGQGPEFLTYFQNEAQLEKSRLLSDRFSAERPKGSFSTLEIQRTEQGDSAMYLCASSLVGPGEYNEQFFGPGTRLTVL.

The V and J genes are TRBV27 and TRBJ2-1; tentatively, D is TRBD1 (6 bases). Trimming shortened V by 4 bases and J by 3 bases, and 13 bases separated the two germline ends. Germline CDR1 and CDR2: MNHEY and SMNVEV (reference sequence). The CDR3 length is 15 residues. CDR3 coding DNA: TGTGCCAGCAGTTCCGGGACAATGAACTACAATGAGCAGTTCTTC. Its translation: CASSSGTMNYNEQFF.

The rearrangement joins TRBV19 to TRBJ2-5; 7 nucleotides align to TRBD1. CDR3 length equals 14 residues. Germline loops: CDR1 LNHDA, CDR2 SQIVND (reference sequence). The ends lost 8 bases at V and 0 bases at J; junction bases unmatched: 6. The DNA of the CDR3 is TGTGCCAGTTGTAAGACAGGGTACCAAGAGACCCAGTACTTC. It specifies CASCKTGYQETQYF.

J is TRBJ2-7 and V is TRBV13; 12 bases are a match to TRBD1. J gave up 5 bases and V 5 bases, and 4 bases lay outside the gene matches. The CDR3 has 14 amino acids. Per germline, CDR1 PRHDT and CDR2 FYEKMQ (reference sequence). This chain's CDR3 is CASSDGTGGHEQYF. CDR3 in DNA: TGTGCCAGCAGCGACGGGACAGGGGGCCACGAGCAGTACTTC.

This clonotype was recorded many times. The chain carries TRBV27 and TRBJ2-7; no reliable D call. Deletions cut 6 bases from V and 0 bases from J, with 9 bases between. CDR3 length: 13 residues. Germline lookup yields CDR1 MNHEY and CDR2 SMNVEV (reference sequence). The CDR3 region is CASSLRGSYEQYF. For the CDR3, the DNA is TGTGCCAGCAGCTTGAGAGGCTCCTACGAGCAGTACTTC.

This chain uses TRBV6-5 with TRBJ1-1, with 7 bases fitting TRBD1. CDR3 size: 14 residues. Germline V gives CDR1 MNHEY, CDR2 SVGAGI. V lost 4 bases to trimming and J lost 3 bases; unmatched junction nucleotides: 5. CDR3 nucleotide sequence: TGTGCCAGCAGTTCCCGGACAGGCTACACTGAAGCTTTCTTT. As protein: CASSSRTGYTEAFF.

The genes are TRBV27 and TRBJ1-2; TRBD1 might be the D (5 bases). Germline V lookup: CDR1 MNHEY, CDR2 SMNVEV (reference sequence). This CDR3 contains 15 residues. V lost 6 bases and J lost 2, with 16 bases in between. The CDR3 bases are TGTGCCAGCAGCCCGGTCGGGGGGAGGAACTATGGCTACACCTTC. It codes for CASSPVGGRNYGYTF.